These 9 T cell receptor beta chains share one sample of origin, sequenced in a study of Graves' ophthalmopathy and Graves' hyperthyroidism. CDR3 regions of TCR beta were amplified from RNA transcripts. The first-round RT-PCR employed HTBI primers together with the Qiagen OneStep RT-PCR kit. A multiplex PCR was then performed as the second round. TCRdb used MiXCR to reprocess the multiplex PCR reads, holding one entry per CDR3 protein. The sample has 150,000 or so distinct CDR3 sequences, 35% to 45% seen once. The sequenced sample was peripheral blood. These receptors were collected from a man aged 25 to 40 with Graves' ophthalmopathy.

The V and J genes are TRBV7-2 and TRBJ2-4; D remains ambiguous. V was pared by 5 bases and J by 0 bases, with 8 bases between. Germline values: CDR1 SGHTA, CDR2 FQGNSA. CDR3 length: 14 residues. For the CDR3, the DNA is TGTGCCAGCAGCCCTACGGTAGCCAAAAACATTCAGTACTTC. This sequence encodes CASSPTVAKNIQYF.

Concerning this clonotype: As the CDR3 is not closed by the conserved phenylalanine or tryptophan, this likely results from a read error. The rearrangement uses TRBV12-3 or TRBV12-4 and TRBJ2-7; 8 bases fit TRBD1. The CDR3 sequence is 13 residues long. The ends lost 8 bases at V and 2 bases at J; junction bases unmatched: 5. The CDR3 DNA sequence: TGTGCCAGCCAGAGGGGACAGGCCTACGAGCAGTACTCC. This translates into CASQRGQAYEQYS.

This clonotype was seen many times. J is TRBJ1-5 and V is TRBV18; D is undetermined. Trimming removed 5 bases from V and 2 bases from J, with 10 bases in between. This CDR3 has 14 residues. Germline CDR1 is KGHSH and CDR2 is LQKENI. CDR3 nucleotide sequence: TGTGCCAGCTCAGAACAAACAGGCAATCAGCCCCAGCATTTT. Protein sequence: CASSEQTGNQPQHF.

The table lists this clonotype with many counts. The chain combines TRBV11-2 with TRBJ2-7; 7 bases agree with TRBD1. This CDR3 is 14 amino acids long. The trim removed 3 bases at V and 0 bases at J, leaving 2 bases unmatched. Per germline, CDR1 SGHAT and CDR2 FQNNGV. CDR3: CASSLGQFSYEQYF. CDR3 in DNA: TGTGCCAGCAGCTTGGGACAGTTCTCCTACGAGCAGTACTTC.

This clonotype was picked up many times. This chain links TRBV28 with TRBJ2-5; no clear D. Trimming pared 3 bases from V and 3 bases from J, leaving 2 bases between. This CDR3 spans 11 amino acids. The germline V gene has CDR1 MDHEN and CDR2 SYDVKM. In DNA form, the CDR3 reads TGTGCCAGCAGTTTTGAAGAGACCCAGTACTTC. Its translation: CASSFEETQYF.

The sample holds a few counts of this clonotype. The chain is built from TRBV18 and TRBJ1-5, with 8 positions matching TRBD1. The CDR3 totals 17 residues. Trimming at V came to 3 bases and at J to 6 bases, leaving 13 bases not matched to a gene. Germline loops: CDR1 KGHSH, CDR2 LQKENI. CDR3 nucleotides: TGTGCCAGCTCACCCTCACCTGTAGGACAGGGTCGTCAGCCCCAGCATTTT. Translation gives CASSPSPVGQGRQPQHF.

V is TRBV12-3 or TRBV12-4 and J is TRBJ2-2; no firm D call. This CDR3 is 16 amino acids long. V was pared by 3 bases and J by 0 bases, with 11 bases between. CDR3 sequence reads: CASSFVRIANTGELFF. CDR3 bases: TGTGCCAGCAGTTTTGTACGCATCGCGAACACCGGGGAGCTGTTTTTT.

The CDR3, as DNA: TGTGCCAGCAGTTACACCGTGGGTGGGATCTATGGCTACACCTTC. It translates to CASSYTVGGIYGYTF. The chain employs TRBV6-5 and TRBJ1-2; D is ambiguous. The V gene's germline CDR1 is MNHEY and CDR2 SVGAGI. This CDR3 comprises 15 residues. The V gene lost 2 bases and the J gene lost 4 bases, with 14 bases spanning the gap.

This clonotype was counted many times. J is TRBJ2-5 and V is TRBV5-5, with 8 bases matching TRBD1. The CDR3 runs to 14 residues. After removal of 4 bases from V and 3 bases from J, the junction contained 5 bases not matched to a gene. The V gene's germline CDR1 is SGHKS and CDR2 YYEKEE (reference sequence). CDR3 DNA: TGTGCCAGCAGCCGCCTGGACAGGGAAGAGACCCAGTACTTC. Protein product: CASSRLDREETQYF.